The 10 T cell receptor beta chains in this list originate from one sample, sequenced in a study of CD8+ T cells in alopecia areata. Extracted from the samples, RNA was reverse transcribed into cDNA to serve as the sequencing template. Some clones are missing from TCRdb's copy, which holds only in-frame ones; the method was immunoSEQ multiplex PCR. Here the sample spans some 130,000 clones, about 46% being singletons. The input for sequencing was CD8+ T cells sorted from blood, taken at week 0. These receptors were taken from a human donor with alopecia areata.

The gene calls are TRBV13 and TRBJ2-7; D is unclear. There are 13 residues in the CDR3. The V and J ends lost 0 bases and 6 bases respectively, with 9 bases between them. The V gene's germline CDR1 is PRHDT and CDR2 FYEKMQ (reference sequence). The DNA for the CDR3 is TGTGCCAGCAGCTTAGGGACTTCGGGCGAGCAGTACTTC. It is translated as CASSLGTSGEQYF.

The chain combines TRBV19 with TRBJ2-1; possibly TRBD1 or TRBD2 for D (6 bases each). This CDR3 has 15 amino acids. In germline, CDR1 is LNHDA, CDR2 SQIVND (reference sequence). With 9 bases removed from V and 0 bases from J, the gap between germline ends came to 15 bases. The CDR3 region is CASSYGGASYNEQFF. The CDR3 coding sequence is TGTGCCAGCTCGTACGGGGGCGCCTCCTACAATGAGCAGTTCTTC.

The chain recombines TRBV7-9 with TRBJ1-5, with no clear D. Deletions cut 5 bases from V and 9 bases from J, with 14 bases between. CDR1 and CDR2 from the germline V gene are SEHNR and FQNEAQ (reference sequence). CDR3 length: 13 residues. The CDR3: CASSDTDEWPQHF. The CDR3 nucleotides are TGTGCCAGCAGCGACACGGATGAGTGGCCCCAGCATTTT.

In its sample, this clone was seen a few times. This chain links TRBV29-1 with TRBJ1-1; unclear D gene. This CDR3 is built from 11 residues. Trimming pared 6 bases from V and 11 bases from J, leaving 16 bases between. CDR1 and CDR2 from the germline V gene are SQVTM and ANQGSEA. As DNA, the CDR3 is TGCAGCGTCCCAGATGAGAAAGAGGCTTTCTTT. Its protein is CSVPDEKEAFF.

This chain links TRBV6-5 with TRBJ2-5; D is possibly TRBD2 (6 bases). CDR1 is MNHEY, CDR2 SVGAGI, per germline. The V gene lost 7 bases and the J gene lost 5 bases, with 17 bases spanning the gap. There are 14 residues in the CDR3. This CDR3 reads CASTLGGAGETQYF. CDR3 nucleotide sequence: TGTGCCAGCACCCTAGGCGGGGCGGGGGAGACCCAGTACTTC.

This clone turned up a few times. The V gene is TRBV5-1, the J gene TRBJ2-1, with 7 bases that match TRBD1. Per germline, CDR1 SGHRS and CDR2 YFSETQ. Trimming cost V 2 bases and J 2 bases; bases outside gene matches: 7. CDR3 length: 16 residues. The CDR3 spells CASSLRTGLAYNEQFF. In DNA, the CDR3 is TGCGCCAGCAGCTTAAGGACAGGACTCGCCTACAATGAGCAGTTCTTC. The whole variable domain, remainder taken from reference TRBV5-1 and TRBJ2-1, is KAGVTQTPRYLIKTRGQQVTLSCSPISGHRSVSWYQQTPGQGLQFLFEYFSETQRNKGNFPGRFSGRQFSNSRSEMNVSTLELGDSALYLCASSLRTGLAYNEQFFGPGTRLTVL.

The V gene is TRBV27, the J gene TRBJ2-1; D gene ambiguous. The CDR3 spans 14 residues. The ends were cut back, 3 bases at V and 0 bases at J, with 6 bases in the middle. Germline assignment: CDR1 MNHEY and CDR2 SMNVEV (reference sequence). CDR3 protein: CASSLVGSYNEQFF. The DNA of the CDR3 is TGTGCCAGCAGTTTGGTGGGCTCCTACAATGAGCAGTTCTTC.

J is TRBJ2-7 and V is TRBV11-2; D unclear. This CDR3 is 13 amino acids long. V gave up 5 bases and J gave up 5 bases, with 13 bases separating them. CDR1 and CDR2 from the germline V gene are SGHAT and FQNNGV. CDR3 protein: CASSLDLGHEQYF. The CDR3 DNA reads TGTGCCAGCAGCCTGGACCTGGGCCACGAGCAGTACTTC.

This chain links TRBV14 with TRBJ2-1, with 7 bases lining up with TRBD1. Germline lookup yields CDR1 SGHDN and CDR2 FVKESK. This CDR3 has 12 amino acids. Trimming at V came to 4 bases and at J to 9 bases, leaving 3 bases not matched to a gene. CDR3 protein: CASSRQGPEQFF. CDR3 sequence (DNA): TGTGCCAGCAGCCGACAGGGTCCTGAGCAGTTCTTC. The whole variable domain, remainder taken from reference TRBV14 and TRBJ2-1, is EAGVTQFPSHSVIEKGQTVTLRCDPISGHDNLYWYRRVMGKEIKFLLHFVKESKQDESGMPNNRFLAERTGGTYSTLKVQPAELEDSGVYFCASSRQGPEQFFGPGTRLTVL.

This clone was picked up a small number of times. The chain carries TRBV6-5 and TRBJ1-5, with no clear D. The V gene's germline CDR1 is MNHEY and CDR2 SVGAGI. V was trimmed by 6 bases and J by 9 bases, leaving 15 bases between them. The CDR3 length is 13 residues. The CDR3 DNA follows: TGTGCCAGCAGCCTCCCCCAGTACTTGCCCCAGCATTTT. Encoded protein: CASSLPQYLPQHF.